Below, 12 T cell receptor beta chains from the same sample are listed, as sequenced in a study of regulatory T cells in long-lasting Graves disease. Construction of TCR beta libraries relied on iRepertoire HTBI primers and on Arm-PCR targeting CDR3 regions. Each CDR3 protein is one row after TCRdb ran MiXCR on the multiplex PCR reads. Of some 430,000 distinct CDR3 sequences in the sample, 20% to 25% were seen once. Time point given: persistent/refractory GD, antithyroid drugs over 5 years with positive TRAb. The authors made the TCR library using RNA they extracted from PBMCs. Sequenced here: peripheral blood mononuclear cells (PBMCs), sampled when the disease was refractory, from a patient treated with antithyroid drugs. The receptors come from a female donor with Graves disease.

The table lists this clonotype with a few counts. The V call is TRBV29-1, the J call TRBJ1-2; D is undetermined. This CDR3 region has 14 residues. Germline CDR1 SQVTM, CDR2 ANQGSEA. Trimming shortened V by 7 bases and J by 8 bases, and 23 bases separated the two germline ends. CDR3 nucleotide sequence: TGCAGCGCCGCCCCCGGGAACGGCCTCTTGGGCTACACCTTC. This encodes CSAAPGNGLLGYTF. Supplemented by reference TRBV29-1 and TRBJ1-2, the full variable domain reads SAVISQKPSRDICQRGTSLTIQCQVDSQVTMMFWYRQQPGQSLTLIATANQGSEATYESGFVIDKFPISRPNLTFSTLTVSNMSPEDSSIYLCSAAPGNGLLGYTFGSGTRLTVV.

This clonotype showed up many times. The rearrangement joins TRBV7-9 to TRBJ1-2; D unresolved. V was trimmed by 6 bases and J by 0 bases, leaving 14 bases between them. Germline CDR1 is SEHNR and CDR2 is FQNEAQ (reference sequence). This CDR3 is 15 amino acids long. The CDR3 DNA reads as TGTGCCAGCAGTCGAGACCGGCGAGCTAACTATGGCTACACCTTC. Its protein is CASSRDRRANYGYTF.

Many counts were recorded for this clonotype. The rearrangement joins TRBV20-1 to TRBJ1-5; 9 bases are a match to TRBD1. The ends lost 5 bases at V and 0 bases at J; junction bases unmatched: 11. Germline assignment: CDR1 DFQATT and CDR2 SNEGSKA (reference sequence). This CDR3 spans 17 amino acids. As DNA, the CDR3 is TGCAGTGCTCTAGACAGGGGGGTCCACTATAGCAATCAGCCCCAGCATTTT. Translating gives CSALDRGVHYSNQPQHF.

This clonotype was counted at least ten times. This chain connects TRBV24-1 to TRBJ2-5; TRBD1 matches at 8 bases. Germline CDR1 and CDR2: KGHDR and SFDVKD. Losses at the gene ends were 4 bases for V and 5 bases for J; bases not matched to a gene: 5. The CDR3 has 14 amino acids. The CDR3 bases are TGTGCCACCAGTGACGGGACAGGAGGGGAGACCCAGTACTTC. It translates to CATSDGTGGETQYF.

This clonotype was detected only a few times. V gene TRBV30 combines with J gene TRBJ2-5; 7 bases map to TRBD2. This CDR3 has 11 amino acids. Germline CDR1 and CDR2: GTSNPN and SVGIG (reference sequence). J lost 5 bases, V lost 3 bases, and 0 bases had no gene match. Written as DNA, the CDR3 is TGTGCCTGGAGGGGGGGGGAGACCCAGTACTTC. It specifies CAWRGGETQYF.

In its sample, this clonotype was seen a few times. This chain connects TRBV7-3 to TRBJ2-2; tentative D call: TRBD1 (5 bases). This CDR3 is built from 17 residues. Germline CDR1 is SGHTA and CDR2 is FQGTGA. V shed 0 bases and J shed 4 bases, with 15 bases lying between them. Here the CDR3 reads CASSLTFGPGPTGELFF. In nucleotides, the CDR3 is TGTGCCAGCAGCTTAACGTTTGGGCCAGGGCCCACCGGGGAGCTGTTTTTT.

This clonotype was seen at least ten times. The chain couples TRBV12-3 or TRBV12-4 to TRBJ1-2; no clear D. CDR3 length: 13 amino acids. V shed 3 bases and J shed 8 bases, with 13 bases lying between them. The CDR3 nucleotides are TGTGCCAGCAGTTTTAAGACGATGTACGGCTACACCTTC. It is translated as CASSFKTMYGYTF.

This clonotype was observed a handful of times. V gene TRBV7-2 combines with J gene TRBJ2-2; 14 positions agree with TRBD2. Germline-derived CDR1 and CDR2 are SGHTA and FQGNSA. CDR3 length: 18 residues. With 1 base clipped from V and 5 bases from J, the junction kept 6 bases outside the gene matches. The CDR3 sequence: CASSLGGTSGSKTGELFF. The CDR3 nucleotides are TGTGCCAGCAGCTTAGGGGGGACTAGCGGGAGTAAGACCGGGGAGCTGTTTTTT. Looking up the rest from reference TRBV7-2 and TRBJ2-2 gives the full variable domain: GAGVSQSPSNKVTEKGKDVELRCDPISGHTALYWYRQSLGQGLEFLIYFQGNSAPDKSGLPSDRFSAERTGGSVSTLTIQRTQQEDSAVYLCASSLGGTSGSKTGELFFGEGSRLTVL.

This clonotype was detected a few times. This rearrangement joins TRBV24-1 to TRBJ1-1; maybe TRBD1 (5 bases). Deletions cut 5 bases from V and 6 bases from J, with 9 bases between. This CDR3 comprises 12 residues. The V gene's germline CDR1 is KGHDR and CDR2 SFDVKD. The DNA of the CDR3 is TGTGCCACCAGTGGGGGGGTTTCTGAAGCTTTCTTT. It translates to CATSGGVSEAFF.

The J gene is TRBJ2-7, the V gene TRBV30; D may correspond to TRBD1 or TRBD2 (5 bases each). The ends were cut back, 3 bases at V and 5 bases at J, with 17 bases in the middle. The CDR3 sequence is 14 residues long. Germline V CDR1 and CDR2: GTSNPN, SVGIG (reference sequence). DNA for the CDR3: TGTGCCTGGAGCGCAGATCCACGGGGACACGAGCAGTACTTC. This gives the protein CAWSADPRGHEQYF. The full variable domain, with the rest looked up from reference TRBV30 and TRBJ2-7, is SQTIHQWPATLVQPVGSPLSLECTVEGTSNPNLYWYRQAAGRGLQLLFYSVGIGQISSEVPQNLSASRPQDRQFILSSKKLLLSDSGFYLCAWSADPRGHEQYFGPGTRLTVT.

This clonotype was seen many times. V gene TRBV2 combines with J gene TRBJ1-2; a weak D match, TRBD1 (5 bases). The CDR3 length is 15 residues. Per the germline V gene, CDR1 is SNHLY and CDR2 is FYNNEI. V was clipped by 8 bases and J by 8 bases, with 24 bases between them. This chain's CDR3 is CASQGQPTTNRGYTF. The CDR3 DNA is TGTGCCAGCCAGGGTCAGCCCACAACGAATCGGGGCTACACCTTC.

The CDR3 loop reads CASSDVAVYNEQFF. CDR3 coding DNA: TGTGCCAGCAGTGACGTCGCAGTATACAATGAGCAGTTCTTC. The chain has TRBV6-1 and TRBJ2-1; D remains ambiguous. CDR1 is MNHNS, CDR2 SASEGT, per germline. The CDR3 extends over 14 amino acids. V was clipped by 3 bases and J by 4 bases, with 10 bases between them.